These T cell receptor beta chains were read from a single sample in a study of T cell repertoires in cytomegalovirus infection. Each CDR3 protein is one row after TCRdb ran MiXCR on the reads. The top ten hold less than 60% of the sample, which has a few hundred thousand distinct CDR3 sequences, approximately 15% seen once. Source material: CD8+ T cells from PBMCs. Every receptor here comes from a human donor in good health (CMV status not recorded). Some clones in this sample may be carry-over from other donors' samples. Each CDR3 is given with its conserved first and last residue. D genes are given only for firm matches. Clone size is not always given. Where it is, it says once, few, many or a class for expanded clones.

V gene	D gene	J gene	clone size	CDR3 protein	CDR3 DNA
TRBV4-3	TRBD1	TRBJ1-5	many	CASSQERRAGDRNQPQHF	TGCGCCAGCAGCCAAGAGCGACGTGCGGGGGACAGAAATCAGCCCCAGCATTTT
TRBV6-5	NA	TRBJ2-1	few	CASSYSADSYYNEQFF	TGTGCCAGCAGTTACTCTGCGGACTCTTACTACAATGAGCAGTTCTTC
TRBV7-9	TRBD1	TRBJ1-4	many	CASSPPTGTSNEKLFF	TGTGCCAGCAGCCCGCCGACAGGGACATCTAATGAAAAACTGTTTTTT
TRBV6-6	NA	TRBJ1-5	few	CASLGVAGNQPQHF	TGTGCCAGCTTGGGGGTAGCGGGCAATCAGCCCCAGCATTTT
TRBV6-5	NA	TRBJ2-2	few	CASSYIYTGQNTGELFF	TGTGCCAGCAGTTACATTTATACGGGACAAAACACCGGGGAGCTGTTTTTT
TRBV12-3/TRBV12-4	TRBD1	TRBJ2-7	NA	CASSWTGVAYEQYF	TGTGCCAGCAGTTGGACAGGGGTCGCCTACGAGCAGTACTTC
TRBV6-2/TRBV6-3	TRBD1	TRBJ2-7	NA	CASSDQGAYEQYF	TGTGCCAGCAGCGACCAGGGGGCTTACGAGCAGTACTTC
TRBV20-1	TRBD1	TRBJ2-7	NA	CSAYGQGPPYEQYF	TGCAGTGCTTACGGACAGGGGCCTCCCTACGAGCAGTACTTC
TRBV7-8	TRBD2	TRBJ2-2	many	CASSLGLAGGRTGELFF	TGTGCCAGCAGCCTCGGACTAGCGGGGGGGCGGACCGGGGAGCTGTTTTTT
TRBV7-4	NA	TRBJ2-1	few	CASSFQVSYNEQFF	TGTGCCAGCAGCTTCCAGGTCTCCTACAATGAGCAGTTCTTC
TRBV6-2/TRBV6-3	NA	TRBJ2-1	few	CASRYRDVSYNEQFF	TGTGCCAGCAGGTACCGGGACGTCTCCTACAATGAGCAGTTCTTC
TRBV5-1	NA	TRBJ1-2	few	CASSDGGPPGYTF	TGCGCCAGCAGCGATGGGGGGCCCCCTGGCTACACCTTC
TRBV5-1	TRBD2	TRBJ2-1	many	CASSSGTSGFRDYNEQFF	TGCGCCAGCAGCTCCGGGACTAGCGGGTTTCGAGACTACAATGAGCAGTTCTTC
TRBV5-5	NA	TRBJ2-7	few	CASSLEEIYEQYF	TGTGCCAGCAGCTTGGAGGAGATCTACGAGCAGTACTTC
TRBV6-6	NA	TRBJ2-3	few	CASSYQVGTDTQYF	TGTGCCAGCAGTTACCAGGTGGGCACAGATACGCAGTATTTT
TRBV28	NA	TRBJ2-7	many	CASIFREAGMFEQYF	TGTGCCAGCATCTTTCGCGAGGCAGGGATGTTCGAGCAGTACTTC
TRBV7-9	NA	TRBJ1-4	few	CASSPEGGFREKLFF	TGTGCCAGCAGCCCAGAAGGGGGTTTTCGGGAAAAACTGTTTTTT
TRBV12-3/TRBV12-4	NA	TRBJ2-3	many	CASRGFGVERDTQYF	TGTGCCAGCAGGGGTTTCGGGGTGGAAAGAGATACGCAGTATTTT
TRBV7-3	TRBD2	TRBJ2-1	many	CASSLTSGGYNEQFF	TGTGCCAGCAGCTTAACTAGCGGGGGCTACAATGAGCAGTTCTTC
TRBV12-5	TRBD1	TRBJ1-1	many	CASGRTGGTEAFF	TGTGCTAGTGGTCGAACAGGGGGCACTGAAGCTTTCTTT
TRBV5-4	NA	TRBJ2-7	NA	CASSGRGEQYF	TGTGCCAGCAGCGGGCGCGGCGAGCAGTACTTC
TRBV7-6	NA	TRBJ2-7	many	CASSPTGGRGPYEQYF	TGTGCCAGCAGCCCAACTGGGGGACGGGGGCCCTACGAGCAGTACTTC
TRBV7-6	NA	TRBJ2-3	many	CASSLGRGELDTQYF	TGTGCCAGCAGCTTAGGGCGGGGAGAGTTAGATACGCAGTATTTT
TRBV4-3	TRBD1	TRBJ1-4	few	CASSQGDRDKLFF	TGCGCCAGCAGCCAAGGGGACAGGGATAAACTGTTTTTT
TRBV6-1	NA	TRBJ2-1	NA	CASSYRGTLNEQFF	TGTGCCAGCAGTTACCGGGGGACCCTCAATGAGCAGTTCTTC
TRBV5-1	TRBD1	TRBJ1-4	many	CASSLAGGYEKLFF	TGCGCCAGCAGCTTAGCAGGGGGGTATGAAAAACTGTTTTTT
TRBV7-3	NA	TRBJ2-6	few	CASSLQGYGANVLTF	TGTGCCAGCAGCCTACAGGGTTATGGGGCCAACGTCCTGACTTTC